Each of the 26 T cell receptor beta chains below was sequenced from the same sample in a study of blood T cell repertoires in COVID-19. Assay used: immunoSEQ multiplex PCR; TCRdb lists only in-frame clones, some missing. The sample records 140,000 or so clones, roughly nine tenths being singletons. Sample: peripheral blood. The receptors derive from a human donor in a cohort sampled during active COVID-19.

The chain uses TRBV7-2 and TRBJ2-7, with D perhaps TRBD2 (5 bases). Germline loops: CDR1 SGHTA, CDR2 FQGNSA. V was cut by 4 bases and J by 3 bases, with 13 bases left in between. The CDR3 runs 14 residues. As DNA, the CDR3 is TGTGCCAGCAGCTCCACCGGGGTCTACTACGAGCAGTACTTC. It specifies CASSSTGVYYEQYF.

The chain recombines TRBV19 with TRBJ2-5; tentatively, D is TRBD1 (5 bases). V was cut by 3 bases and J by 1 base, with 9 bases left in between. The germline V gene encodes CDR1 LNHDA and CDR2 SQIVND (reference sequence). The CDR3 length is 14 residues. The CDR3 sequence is CASSIGDSQETQYF. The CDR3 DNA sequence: TGTGCCAGTAGTATCGGTGACAGCCAAGAGACCCAGTACTTC.

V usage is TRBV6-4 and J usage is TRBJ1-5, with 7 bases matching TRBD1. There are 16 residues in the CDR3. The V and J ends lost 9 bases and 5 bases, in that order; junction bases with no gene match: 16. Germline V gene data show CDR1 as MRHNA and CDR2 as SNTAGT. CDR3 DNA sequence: TGTGCCAGGATAAAACAGGGGCCCTCGCCGTATCAGCCCCAGCATTTT. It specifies CARIKQGPSPYQPQHF.

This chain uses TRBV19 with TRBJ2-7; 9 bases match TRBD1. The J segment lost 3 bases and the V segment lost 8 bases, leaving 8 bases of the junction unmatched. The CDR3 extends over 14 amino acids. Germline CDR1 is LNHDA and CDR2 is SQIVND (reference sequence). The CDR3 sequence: CASSITGGIYEQYF. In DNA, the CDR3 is TGTGCCAGTTCTATCACAGGGGGCATCTACGAGCAGTACTTC. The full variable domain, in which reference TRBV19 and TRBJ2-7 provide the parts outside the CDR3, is DGGITQSPKYLFRKEGQNVTLSCEQNLNHDAMYWYRQDPGQGLRLIYYSQIVNDFQKGDIAEGYSVSREKKESFPLTVTSAQKNPTAFYLCASSITGGIYEQYFGPGTRLTVT.

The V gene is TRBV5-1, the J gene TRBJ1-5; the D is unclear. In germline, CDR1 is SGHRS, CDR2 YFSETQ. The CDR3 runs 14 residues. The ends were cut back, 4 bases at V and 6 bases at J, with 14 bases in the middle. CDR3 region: CASSVSGLAQPQHF. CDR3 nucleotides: TGCGCCAGCAGCGTATCAGGTCTCGCTCAGCCCCAGCATTTT.

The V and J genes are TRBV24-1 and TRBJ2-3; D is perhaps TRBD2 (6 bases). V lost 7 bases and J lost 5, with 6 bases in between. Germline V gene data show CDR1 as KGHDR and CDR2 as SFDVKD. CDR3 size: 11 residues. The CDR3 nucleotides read TGTGCCACCAGGGGGGGAGATACGCAGTATTTT. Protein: CATRGGDTQYF.

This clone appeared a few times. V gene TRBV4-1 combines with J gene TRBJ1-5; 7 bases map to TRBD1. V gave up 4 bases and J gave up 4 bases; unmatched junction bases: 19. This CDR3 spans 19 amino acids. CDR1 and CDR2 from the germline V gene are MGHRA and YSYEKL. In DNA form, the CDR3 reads TGCGCCAGCAGCCCAAGATCTAGACAGGGTGGGGTTGTGAATCAGCCCCAGCATTTT. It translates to CASSPRSRQGGVVNQPQHF.

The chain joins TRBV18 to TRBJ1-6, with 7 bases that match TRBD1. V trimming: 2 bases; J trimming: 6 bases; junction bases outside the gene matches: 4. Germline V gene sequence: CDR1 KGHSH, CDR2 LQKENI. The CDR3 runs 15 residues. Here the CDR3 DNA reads TGTGCCAGCTCACCATATCGGGACAGTAATTCACCCCTCCACTTT. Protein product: CASSPYRDSNSPLHF.

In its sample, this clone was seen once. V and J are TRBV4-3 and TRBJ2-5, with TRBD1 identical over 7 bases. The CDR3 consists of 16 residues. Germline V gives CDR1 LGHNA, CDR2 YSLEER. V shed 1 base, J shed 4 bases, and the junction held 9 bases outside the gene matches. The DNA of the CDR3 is TGCGCCAGCAGCCAAGTTAACGCGGCAGGGGGAGAGACCCAGTACTTC. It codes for CASSQVNAAGGETQYF.

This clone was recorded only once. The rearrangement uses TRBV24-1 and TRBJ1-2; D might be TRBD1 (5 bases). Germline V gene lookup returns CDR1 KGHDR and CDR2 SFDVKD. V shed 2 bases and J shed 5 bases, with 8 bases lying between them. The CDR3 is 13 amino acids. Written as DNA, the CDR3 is TGTGCCACCAGTGATTCCAGGGAATATGGCTACACCTTC. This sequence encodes CATSDSREYGYTF.

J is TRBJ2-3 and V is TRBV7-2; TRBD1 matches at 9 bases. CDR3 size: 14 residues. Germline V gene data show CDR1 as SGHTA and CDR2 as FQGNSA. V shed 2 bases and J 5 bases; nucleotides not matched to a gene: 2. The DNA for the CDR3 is TGTGCCAGCAGCTTAATGGACAGGGGAGATACGCAGTATTTT. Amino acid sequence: CASSLMDRGDTQYF.

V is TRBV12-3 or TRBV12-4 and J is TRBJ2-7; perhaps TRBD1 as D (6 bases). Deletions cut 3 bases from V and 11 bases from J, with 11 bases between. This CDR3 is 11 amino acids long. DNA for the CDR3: TGTGCCAGCAGTTTCGGGCAGGGGAAGTACTTC. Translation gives CASSFGQGKYF.

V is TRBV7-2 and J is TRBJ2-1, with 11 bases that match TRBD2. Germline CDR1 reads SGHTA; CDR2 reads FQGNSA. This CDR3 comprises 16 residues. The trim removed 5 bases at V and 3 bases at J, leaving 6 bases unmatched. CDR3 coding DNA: TGTGCCAGCAGCCTTTTAGCGGGGGGGCTCTACAATGAGCAGTTCTTC. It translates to CASSLLAGGLYNEQFF.

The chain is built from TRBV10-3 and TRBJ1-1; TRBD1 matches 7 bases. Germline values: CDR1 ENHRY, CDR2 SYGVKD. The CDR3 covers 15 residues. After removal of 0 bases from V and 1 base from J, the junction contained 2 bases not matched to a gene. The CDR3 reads CAISESEGANTEAFF. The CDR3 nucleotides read TGTGCCATCAGTGAGTCGGAGGGGGCGAACACTGAAGCTTTCTTT.

CDR3 residues: CASSRDILYEQYF. In DNA, the CDR3 is TGTGCCAGCAGTCGGGACATCCTCTACGAGCAGTACTTC. The chain carries TRBV5-6 and TRBJ2-7; D is possibly TRBD1 (6 bases). Deletions cut 5 bases from V and 3 bases from J, with 12 bases between. In germline, CDR1 is SGHDT, CDR2 YYEEEE. CDR3 size: 13 residues. The variable domain in full, completed from reference TRBV5-6 and TRBJ2-7, reads DAGVTQSPTHLIKTRGQQVTLRCSPKSGHDTVSWYQQALGQGPQFIFQYYEEEERQRGNFPDRFSGHQFPNYSSELNVNALLLGDSALYLCASSRDILYEQYFGPGTRLTVT.

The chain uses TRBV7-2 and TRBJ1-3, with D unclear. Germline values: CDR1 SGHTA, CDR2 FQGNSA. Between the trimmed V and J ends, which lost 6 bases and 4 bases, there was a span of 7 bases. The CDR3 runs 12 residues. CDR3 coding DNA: TGTGCCAGCAGTCAACAGGGAAACACCATATATTTT. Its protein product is CASSQQGNTIYF.

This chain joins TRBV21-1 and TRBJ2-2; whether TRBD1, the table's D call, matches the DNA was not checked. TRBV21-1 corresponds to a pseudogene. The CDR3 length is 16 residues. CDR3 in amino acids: CASSPPGQGNTGELFF. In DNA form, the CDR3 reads TGTGCCAGCAGCCCCCCCGGACAGGGGAACACCGGGGAGCTGTTTTTT.

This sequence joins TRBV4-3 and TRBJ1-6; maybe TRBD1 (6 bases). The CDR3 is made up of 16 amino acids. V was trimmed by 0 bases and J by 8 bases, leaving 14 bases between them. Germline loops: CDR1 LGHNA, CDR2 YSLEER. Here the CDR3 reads CASSQDRIGGDSPLHF. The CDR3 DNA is TGCGCCAGCAGCCAAGACCGAATAGGGGGGGATTCACCCCTCCACTTT.

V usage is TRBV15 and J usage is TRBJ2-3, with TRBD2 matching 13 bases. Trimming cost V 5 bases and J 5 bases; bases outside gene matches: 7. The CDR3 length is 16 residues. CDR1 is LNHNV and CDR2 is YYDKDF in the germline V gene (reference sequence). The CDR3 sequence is CATSRTSGGVGDTQYF. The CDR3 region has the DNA TGTGCCACCAGCCGGACTAGCGGGGGTGTTGGAGATACGCAGTATTTT.

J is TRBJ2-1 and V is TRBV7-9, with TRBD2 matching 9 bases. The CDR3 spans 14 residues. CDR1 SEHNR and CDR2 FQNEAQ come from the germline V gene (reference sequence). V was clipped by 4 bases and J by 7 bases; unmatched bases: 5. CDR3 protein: CASSSGLARNEQFF. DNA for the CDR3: TGTGCCAGCAGCTCCGGACTAGCGAGGAATGAGCAGTTCTTC. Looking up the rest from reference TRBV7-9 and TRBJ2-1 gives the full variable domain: DTGVSQNPRHKITKRGQNVTFRCDPISEHNRLYWYRQTLGQGPEFLTYFQNEAQLEKSRLLSDRFSAERPKGSFSTLEIQRTEQGDSAMYLCASSSGLARNEQFFGPGTRLTVL.

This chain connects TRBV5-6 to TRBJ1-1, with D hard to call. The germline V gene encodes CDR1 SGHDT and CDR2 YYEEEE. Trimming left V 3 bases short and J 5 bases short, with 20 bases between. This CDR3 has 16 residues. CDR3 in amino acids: CASSSHREGSGTEAFF. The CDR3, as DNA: TGTGCCAGCAGCTCCCATCGGGAGGGCTCGGGAACTGAAGCTTTCTTT.

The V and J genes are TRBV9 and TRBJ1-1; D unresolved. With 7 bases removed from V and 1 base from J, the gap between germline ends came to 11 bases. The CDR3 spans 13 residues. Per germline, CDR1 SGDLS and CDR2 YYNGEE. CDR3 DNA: TGTGCCAGCGGAGGACCGGGGAACACTGAAGCTTTCTTT. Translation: CASGGPGNTEAFF.

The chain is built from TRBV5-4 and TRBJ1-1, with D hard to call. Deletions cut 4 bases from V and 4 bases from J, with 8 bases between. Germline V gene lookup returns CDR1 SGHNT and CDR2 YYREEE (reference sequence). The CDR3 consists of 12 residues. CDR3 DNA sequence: TGTGCCAGCAGCCCGGAGAGCACTGAAGCTTTCTTT. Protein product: CASSPESTEAFF.

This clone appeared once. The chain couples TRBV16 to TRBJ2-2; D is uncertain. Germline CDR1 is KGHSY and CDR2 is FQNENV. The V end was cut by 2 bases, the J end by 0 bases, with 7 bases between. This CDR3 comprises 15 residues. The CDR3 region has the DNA TGTGCCAGCAGCCAAGACTTTGCGAACACCGGGGAGCTGTTTTTT. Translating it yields CASSQDFANTGELFF. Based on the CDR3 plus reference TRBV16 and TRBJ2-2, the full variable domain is GEEVAQTPKHLVRGEGQKAKLYCAPIKGHSYVFWYQQVLKNEFKFLISFQNENVFDETGMPKERFSAKCLPNSPCSLEIQATKLEDSAVYFCASSQDFANTGELFFGEGSRLTVL.

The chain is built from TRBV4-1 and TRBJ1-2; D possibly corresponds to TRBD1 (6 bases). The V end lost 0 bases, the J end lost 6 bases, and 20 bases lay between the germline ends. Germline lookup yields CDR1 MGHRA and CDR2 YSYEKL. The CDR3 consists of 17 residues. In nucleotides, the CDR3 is TGCGCCAGCAGCCAAGAGGGGTATGGCAGGGGAAGGGATGGCTACACCTTC. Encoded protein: CASSQEGYGRGRDGYTF.

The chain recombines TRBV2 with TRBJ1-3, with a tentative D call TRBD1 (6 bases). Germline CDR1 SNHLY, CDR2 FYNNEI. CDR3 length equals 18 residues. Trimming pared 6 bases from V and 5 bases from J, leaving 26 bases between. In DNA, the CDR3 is TGTGCCAGCAGCGAGACCGAGCAGGGGAGGGTTTACAGAAACACCATATATTTT. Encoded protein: CASSETEQGRVYRNTIYF.